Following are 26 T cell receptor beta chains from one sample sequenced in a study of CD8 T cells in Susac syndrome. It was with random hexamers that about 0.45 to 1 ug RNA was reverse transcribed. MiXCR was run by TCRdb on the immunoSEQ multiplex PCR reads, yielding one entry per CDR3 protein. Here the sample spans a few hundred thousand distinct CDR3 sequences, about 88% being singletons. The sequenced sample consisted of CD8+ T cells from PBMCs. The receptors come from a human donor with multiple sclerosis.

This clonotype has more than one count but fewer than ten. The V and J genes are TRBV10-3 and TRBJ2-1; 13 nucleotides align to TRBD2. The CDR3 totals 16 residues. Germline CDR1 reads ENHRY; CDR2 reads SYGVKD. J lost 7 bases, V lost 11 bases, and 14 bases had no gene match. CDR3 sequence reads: CAACPRTSGGRNEQFF. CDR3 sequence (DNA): TGTGCCGCATGCCCTAGGACTAGCGGGGGCCGAAATGAGCAGTTCTTC.

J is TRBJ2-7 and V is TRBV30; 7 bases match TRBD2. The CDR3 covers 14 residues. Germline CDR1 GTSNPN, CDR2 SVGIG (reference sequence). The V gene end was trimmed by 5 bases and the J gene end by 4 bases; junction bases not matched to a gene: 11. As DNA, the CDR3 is TGTGCCTGGTTGGCGGGAGAAACCCTTTACGAGCAGTACTTC. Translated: CAWLAGETLYEQYF.

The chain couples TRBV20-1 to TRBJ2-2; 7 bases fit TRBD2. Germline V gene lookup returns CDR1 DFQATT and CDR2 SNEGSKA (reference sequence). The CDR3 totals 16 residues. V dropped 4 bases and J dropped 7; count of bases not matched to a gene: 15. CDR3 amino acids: CSANGPAGLGDGELFF. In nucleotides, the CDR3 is TGCAGTGCTAACGGACCAGCGGGGCTTGGAGACGGGGAGCTGTTTTTT.

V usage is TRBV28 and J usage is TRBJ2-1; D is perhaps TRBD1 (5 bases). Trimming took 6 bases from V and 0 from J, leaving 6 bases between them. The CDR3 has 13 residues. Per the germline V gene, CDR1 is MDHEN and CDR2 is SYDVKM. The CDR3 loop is CASRDTSYNEQFF. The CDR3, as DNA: TGTGCCAGCAGGGACACCTCCTACAATGAGCAGTTCTTC.

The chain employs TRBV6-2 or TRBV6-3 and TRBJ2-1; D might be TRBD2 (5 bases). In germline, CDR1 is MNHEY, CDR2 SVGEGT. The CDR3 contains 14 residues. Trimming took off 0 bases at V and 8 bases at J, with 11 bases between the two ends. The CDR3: CASSYSGGLYEQFF. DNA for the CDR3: TGTGCCAGCAGTTACTCAGGCGGGCTCTATGAGCAGTTCTTC.

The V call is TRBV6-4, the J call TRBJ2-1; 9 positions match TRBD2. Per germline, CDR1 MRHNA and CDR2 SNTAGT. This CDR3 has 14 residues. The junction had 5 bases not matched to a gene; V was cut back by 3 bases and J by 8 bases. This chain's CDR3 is CASSEAAGGYEQFF. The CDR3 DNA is TGTGCCAGCAGTGAAGCAGCGGGAGGATATGAGCAGTTCTTC.

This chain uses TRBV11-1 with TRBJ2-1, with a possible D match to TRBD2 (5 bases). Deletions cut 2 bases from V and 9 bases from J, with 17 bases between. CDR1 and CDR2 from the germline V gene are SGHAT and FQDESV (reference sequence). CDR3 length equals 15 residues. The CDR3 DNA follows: TGTGCCAGCAGCTTAACGGCGGGCCCACGTGCTGAGCAGTTCTTC. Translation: CASSLTAGPRAEQFF.

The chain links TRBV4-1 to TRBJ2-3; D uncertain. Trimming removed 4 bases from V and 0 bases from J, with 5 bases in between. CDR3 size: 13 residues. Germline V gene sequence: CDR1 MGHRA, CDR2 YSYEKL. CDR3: CASSRPSTDTQYF. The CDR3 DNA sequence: TGCGCCAGCAGCCGACCCAGCACAGATACGCAGTATTTT.

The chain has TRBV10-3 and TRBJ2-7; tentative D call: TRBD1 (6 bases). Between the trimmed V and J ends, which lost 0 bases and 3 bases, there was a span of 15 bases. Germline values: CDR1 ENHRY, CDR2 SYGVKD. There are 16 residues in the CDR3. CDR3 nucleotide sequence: TGTGCCATCAGTGAGTCGGGGGCCCCAGCCTACTACGAGCAGTACTTC. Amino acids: CAISESGAPAYYEQYF.

CDR3 protein: CASSSLGGANTQYF. The CDR3 DNA follows: TGTGCCAGCAGCTCCCTCGGGGGGGCTAATACGCAGTATTTT. V usage is TRBV7-3 and J usage is TRBJ2-3; 8 bases line up with TRBD2. V was pared by 4 bases and J by 7 bases, with 7 bases of the junction left unmatched. The germline V gene has CDR1 SGHTA and CDR2 FQGTGA. CDR3 length: 14 amino acids.

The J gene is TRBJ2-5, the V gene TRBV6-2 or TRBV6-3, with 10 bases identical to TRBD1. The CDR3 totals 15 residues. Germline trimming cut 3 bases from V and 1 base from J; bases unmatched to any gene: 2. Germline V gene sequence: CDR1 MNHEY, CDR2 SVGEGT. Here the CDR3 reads CASSYRTGGQETQYF. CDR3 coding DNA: TGTGCCAGCAGTTATCGGACAGGGGGCCAAGAGACCCAGTACTTC.

CDR3 residues: CASSLDWMNTEAFF. CDR3 bases: TGCGCCAGCAGCTTGGATTGGATGAACACTGAAGCTTTCTTT. The rearrangement uses TRBV5-1 and TRBJ1-1; D not certain. Trimming removed 0 bases at V and 0 bases at J, with 6 bases between. This CDR3 contains 14 residues. The V gene's germline CDR1 is SGHRS and CDR2 YFSETQ.

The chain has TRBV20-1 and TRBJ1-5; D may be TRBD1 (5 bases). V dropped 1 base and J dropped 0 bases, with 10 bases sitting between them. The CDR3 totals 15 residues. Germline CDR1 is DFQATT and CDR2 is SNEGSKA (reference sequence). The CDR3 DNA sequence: TGCAGTGCTAGAGTGGGGGGTGCTAGCAATCAGCCCCAGCATTTT. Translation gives CSARVGGASNQPQHF.

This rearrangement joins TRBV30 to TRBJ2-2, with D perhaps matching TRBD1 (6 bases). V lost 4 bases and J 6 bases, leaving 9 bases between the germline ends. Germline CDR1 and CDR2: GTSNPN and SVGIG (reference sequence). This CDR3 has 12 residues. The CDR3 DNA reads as TGTGCCTGGACTGCAGGGGCCGGGGAGCTGTTTTTT. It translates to CAWTAGAGELFF.

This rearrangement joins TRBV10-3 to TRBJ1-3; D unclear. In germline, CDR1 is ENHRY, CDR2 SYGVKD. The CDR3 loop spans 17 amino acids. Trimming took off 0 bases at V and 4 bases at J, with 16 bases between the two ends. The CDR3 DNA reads TGTGCCATCAGTGAGTCGTCCGGGGTCTTTTCGGGAAACACCATATATTTT. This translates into CAISESSGVFSGNTIYF.

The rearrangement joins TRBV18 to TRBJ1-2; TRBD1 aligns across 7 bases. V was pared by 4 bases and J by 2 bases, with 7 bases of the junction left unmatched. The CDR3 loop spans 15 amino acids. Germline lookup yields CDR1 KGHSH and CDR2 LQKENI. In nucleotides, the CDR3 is TGTGCCAGCTCACTCTCTCCGACAGGGAACTATGGCTACACCTTC. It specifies CASSLSPTGNYGYTF.

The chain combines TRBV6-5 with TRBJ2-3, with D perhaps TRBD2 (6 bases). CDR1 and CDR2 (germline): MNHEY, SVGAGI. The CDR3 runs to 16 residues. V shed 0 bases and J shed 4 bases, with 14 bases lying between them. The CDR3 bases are TGTGCCAGCAGTTACTCCGGCCCAGCGGGCGCAGATACGCAGTATTTT. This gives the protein CASSYSGPAGADTQYF.

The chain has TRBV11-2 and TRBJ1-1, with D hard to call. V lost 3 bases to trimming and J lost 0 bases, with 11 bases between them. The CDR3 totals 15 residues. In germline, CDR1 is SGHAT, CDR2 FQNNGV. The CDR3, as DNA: TGTGCCAGCAGCTTCCCCGACACGATGAACACTGAAGCTTTCTTT. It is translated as CASSFPDTMNTEAFF.

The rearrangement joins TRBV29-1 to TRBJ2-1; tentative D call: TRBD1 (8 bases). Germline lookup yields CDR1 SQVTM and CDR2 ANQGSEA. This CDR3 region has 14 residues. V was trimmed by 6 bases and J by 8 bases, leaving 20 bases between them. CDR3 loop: CSVPGQGLYDEQFF. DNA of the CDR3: TGCAGCGTCCCCGGACAGGGACTATATGATGAGCAGTTCTTC.

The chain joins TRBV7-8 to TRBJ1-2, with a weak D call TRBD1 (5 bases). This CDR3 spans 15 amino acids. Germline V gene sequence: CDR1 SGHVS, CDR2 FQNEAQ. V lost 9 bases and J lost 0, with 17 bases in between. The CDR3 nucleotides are TGTGCCAGTCACCCGGTCCGGGGGTCTAACTATGGCTACACCTTC. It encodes CASHPVRGSNYGYTF.

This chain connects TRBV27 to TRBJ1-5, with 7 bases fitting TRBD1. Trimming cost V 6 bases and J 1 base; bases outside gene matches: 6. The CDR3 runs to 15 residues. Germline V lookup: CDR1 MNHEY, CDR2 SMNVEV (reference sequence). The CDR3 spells CASRTGLGSNQPQHF. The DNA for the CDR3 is TGTGCCAGCAGGACAGGGTTGGGAAGCAATCAGCCCCAGCATTTT.

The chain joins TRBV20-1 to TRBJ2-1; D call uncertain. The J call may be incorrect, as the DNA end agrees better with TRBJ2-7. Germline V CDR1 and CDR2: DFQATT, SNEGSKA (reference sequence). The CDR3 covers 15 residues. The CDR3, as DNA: TGCAGTGCTAGATCTTTAGGCATTCCTACGACGGAGCAGTACTTC. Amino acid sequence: CSARSLGIPTTEQYF.

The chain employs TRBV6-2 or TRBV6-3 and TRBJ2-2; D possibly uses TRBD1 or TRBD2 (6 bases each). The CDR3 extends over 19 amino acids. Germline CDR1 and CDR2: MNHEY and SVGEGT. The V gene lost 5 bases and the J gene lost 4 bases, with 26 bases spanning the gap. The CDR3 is CASSLSGAGEETSTGELFF. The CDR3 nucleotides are TGTGCCAGCAGTCTATCCGGAGCAGGGGAGGAGACGAGCACCGGGGAGCTGTTTTTT.

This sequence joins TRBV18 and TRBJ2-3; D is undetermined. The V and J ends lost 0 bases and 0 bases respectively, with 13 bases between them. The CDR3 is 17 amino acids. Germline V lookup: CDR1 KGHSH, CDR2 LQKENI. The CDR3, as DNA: TGTGCCAGCTCACCACCTGGAGTCGTACCGAGCACAGATACGCAGTATTTT. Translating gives CASSPPGVVPSTDTQYF.

CDR3 nucleotide sequence: TGTGCCAGCAGCCCAGACAGGCCAAAAGAGACCCAGTACTTC. Amino acid sequence: CASSPDRPKETQYF. This sequence joins TRBV6-5 and TRBJ2-5; D possibly corresponds to TRBD1 (6 bases). This CDR3 region has 14 residues. Germline CDR1 MNHEY, CDR2 SVGAGI. Trimming shortened V by 6 bases and J by 3 bases, and 14 bases separated the two germline ends.

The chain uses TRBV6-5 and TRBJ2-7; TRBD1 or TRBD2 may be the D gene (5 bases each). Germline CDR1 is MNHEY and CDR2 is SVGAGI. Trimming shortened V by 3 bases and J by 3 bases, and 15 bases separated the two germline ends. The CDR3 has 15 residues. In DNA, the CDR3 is TGTGCCAGCAGTTATCGAGGGGATGGGGGCTACGAGCAGTACTTC. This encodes CASSYRGDGGYEQYF.